The present T cell receptor (beta chain) was sequenced within a study of T cell responses to AZD1222 COVID-19 vaccine. The method was immunoSEQ multiplex PCR; TCRdb's version includes in-frame clones alone and lacks a portion of them. The sample yields more than 65,000 clones, approximately 85% seen once. The CDR3 covers 16 residues. Losses at the gene ends were 4 bases for V and 5 bases for J; bases not matched to a gene: 11. Looked up from germline, CDR1 is SGHNT and CDR2 is YYREEE (reference sequence). The rearrangement uses TRBV5-4 and TRBJ2-2, with 7 bases that match TRBD1. The clonotype was recovered from an adult who received the AZD1222 COVID-19 vaccine. The sample was peripheral blood, taken 28 days after the second AZD1222 dose. The CDR3 spells CASSPARDRNTGELFF. CDR3 DNA sequence: TGTGCCAGCAGCCCGGCCCGGGACAGAAATACCGGGGAGCTGTTTTTT.